Following are 4 T cell receptor beta chains from one sample sequenced in a study of T cell repertoires in cytomegalovirus infection (dated by TCRdb to about 2019). Sequencing used an Illumina HiSeq 1500. TCRdb itself trimmed the public reads at Q25 with fastp, ran MiXCR and retained productive beta chains. Rows are combined by CDR3 protein, so each entry shows the most common genes and DNA. The sample table holds hundreds of thousands of distinct CDR3 sequences, of which about a third were seen once. Jointly, the top ten make up around 2.6% of the sample. Input material: PBMCs. Every receptor here comes from a human donor in good health (CMV status not recorded). Some clones in this sample may be carry-over from other donors' samples.

The V gene is TRBV7-2, the J gene TRBJ2-3; 11 bases align to TRBD2. Germline lookup yields CDR1 SGHTA and CDR2 FQGNSA. There are 15 residues in the CDR3. J was trimmed by 6 bases and V by 2 bases; bases with no gene match: 4. The DNA for the CDR3 is TGTGCCAGCAGCTTAATAACTAGCGGGAGTGATACGCAGTATTTT. Translation: CASSLITSGSDTQYF.

The chain uses TRBV7-2 and TRBJ1-2; 8 nucleotides agree with TRBD1. CDR1 SGHTA and CDR2 FQGNSA come from the germline V gene. V lost 5 bases to trimming and J lost 4 bases; unmatched junction nucleotides: 15. CDR3 length equals 17 residues. CDR3 DNA: TGTGCCAGCAGCCAACCCTTGGACAGGGATATTAGCTATGGCTACACCTTC. It encodes CASSQPLDRDISYGYTF.

The rearrangement joins TRBV14 to TRBJ1-2; D may be TRBD1 (6 bases). V lost 1 base and J 6 bases, leaving 12 bases between the germline ends. The CDR3 covers 14 residues. The germline CDR1 and CDR2 sequences are SGHDN and FVKESK. Here the CDR3 DNA reads TGTGCCAGCAGCCAAGGCGCGAGGGGGGATGGCTACACCTTC. Residues: CASSQGARGDGYTF.

The chain carries TRBV7-8 and TRBJ2-7; 7 bases match TRBD2. The V gene end was trimmed by 0 bases and the J gene end by 7 bases; junction bases not matched to a gene: 9. The germline V gene encodes CDR1 SGHVS and CDR2 FQNEAQ. The CDR3 has 15 amino acids. CDR3 region: CASSLAGTIGREQYF. CDR3 DNA: TGTGCCAGCAGCTTAGCCGGGACTATCGGCCGAGAGCAGTACTTC.